This T cell receptor (beta chain) is from a study of identical twins. Germline values: CDR1 SGHDT, CDR2 YYEEEE. The CDR3 covers 16 residues. V lost 6 bases and J lost 0; bases outside the gene matches: 8. This clonotype was counted many times. TCRdb reanalysed the 5' RACE reads using MiXCR and keeps one entry per CDR3 protein. The table includes hundreds of thousands of distinct CDR3 sequences, 12% detected once. This same sample was also taken into another study, of yellow fever vaccine responses in identical twins.

Sample: PBMCs. The source of this sequence is a woman in her late teens or twenties in good health. The chain joins TRBV5-6 to TRBJ2-2; the match to TRBD1 covers 7 bases. The CDR3 protein is CASTYKGASNTGELFF. The CDR3 bases are TGTGCCAGCACCTACAAGGGGGCTTCGAACACCGGGGAGCTGTTTTTT.